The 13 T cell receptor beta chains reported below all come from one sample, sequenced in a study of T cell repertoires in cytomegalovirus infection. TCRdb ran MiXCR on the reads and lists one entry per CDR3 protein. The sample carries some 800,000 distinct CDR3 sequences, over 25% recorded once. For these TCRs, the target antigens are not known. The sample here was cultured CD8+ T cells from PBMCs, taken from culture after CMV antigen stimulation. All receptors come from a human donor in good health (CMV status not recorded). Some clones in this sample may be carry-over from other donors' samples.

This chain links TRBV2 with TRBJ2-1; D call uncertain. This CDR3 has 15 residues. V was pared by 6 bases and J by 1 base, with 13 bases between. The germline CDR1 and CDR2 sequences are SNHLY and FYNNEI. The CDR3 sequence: CASSHGPPSYNEQFF. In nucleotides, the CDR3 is TGTGCCAGCAGCCACGGACCGCCGTCCTACAATGAGCAGTTCTTC.

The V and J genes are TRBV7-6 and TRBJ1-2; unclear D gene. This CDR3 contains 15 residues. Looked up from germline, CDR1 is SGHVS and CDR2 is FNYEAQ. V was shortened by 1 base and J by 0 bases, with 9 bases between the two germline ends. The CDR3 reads CASSLVDKPNYGYTF. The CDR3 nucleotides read TGTGCCAGCAGCTTAGTTGACAAGCCTAACTATGGCTACACCTTC.

DNA for the CDR3: TGTGCCAGCAGCTTAGTGAGGGGAGGGGGCTATGCTGGAAACACCATATATTTT. The encoded protein is CASSLVRGGGYAGNTIYF. This chain uses TRBV7-2 with TRBJ1-3; the match to TRBD1 covers 7 bases. The CDR3 loop spans 18 amino acids. V was clipped by 1 base and J by 2 bases; unmatched bases: 11. Germline V gene data show CDR1 as SGHTA and CDR2 as FQGNSA.

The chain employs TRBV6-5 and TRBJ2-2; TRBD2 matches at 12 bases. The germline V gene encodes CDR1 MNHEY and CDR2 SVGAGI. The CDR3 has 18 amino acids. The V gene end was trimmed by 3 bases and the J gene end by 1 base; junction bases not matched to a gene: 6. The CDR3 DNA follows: TGTGCCAGCAGTTATTATCTAGCGGGGGGGCTGAACACCGGGGAGCTGTTTTTT. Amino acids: CASSYYLAGGLNTGELFF.

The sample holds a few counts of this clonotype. In nucleotides, the CDR3 is TGTGCCAGTAGTCCTCTTCCGGCGAGCGGGGAGCTGTTTTTT. Translated, it gives CASSPLPASGELFF. The V gene is TRBV19, the J gene TRBJ2-2; no clear D gene. The V end lost 5 bases, the J end lost 7 bases, and 14 bases lay between the germline ends. CDR3 size: 14 residues. The germline CDR1 and CDR2 sequences are LNHDA and SQIVND (reference sequence).

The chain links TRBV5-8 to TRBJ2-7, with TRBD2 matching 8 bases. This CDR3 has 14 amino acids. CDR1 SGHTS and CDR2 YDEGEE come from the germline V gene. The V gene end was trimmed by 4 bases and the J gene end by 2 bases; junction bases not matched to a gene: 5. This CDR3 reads CASSPGGPPYEQYF. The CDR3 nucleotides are TGTGCCAGCAGCCCGGGGGGGCCCCCCTACGAGCAGTACTTC.

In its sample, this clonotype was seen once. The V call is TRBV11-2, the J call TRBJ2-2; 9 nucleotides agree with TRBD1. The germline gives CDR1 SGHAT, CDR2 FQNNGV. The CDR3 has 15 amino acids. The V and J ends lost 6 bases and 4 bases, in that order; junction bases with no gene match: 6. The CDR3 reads CASRPGTGFTGELFF. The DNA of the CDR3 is TGTGCCAGCAGACCCGGGACAGGGTTCACCGGGGAGCTGTTTTTT.

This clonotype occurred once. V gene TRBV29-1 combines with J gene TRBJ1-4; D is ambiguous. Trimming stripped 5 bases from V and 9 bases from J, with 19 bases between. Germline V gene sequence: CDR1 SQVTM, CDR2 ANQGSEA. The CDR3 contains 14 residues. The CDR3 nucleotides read TGCAGCGTTAGGCCGGGCCACGACCGGCAAAAACTGTTTTTT. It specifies CSVRPGHDRQKLFF.

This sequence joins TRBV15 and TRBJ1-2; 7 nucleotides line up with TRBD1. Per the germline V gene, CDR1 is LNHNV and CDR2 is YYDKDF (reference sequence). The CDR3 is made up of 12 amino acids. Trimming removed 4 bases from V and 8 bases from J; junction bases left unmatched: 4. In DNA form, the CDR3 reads TGTGCCACCAGCAAGGGGGCGGAAGGCTACACCTTC. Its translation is CATSKGAEGYTF.

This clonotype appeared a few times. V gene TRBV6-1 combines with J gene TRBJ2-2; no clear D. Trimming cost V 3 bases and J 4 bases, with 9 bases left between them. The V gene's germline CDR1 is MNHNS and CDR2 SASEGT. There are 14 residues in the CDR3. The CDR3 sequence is CASSEILATGELFF. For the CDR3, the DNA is TGTGCCAGCAGTGAGATATTGGCCACCGGGGAGCTGTTTTTT.

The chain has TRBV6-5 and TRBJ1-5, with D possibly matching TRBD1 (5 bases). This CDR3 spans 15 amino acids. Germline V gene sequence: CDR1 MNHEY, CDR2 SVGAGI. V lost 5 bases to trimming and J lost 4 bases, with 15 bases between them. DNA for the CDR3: TGTGCCAGCAGTGCGGGGGGAAGGAGAAATCAGCCCCAGCATTTT. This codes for CASSAGGRRNQPQHF.

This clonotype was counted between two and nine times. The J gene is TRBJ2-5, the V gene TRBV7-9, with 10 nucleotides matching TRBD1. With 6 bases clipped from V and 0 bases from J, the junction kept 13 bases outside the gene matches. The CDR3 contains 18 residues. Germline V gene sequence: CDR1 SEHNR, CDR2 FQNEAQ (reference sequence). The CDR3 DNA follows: TGTGCCAGCAGGTCAAGGGCTGGACAGGGGGGGCACCAAGAGACCCAGTACTTC. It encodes CASRSRAGQGGHQETQYF. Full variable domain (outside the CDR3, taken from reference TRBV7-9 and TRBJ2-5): DTGVSQNPRHKITKRGQNVTFRCDPISEHNRLYWYRQTLGQGPEFLTYFQNEAQLEKSRLLSDRFSAERPKGSFSTLEIQRTEQGDSAMYLCASRSRAGQGGHQETQYFGPGTRLLVL.

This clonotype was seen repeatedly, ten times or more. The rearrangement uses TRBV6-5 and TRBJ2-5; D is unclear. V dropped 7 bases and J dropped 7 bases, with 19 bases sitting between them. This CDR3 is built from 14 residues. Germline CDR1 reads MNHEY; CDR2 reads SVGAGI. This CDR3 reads CASTHDRTKGTQYF. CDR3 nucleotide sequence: TGTGCCAGCACCCACGACCGTACTAAGGGGACCCAGTACTTC.